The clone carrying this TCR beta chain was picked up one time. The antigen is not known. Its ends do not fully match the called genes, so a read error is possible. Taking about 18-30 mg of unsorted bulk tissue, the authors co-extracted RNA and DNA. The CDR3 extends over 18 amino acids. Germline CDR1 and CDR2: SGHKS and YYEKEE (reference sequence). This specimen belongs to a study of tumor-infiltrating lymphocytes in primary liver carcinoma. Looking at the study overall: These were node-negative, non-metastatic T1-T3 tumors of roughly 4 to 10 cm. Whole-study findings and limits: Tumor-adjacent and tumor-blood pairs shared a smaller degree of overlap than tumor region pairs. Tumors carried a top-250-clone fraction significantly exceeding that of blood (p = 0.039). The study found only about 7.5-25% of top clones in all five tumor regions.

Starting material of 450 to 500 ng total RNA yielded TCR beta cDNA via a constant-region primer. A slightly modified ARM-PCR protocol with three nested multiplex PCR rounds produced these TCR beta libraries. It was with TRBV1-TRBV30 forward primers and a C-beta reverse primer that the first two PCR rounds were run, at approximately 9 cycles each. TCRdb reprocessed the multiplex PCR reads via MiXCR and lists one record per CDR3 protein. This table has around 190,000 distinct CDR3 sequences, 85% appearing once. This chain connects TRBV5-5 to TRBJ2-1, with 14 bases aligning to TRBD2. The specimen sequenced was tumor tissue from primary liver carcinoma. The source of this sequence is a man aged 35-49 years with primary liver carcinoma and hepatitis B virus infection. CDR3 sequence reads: CARSYATSGRAIYNEQFF. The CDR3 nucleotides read TGTGCCCGCAGCTATGCGACTAGCGGGAGGGCCATATACAATGAGCAGTTCTTC.